The TCR beta chain under discussion was sequenced for a study of blood T cell repertoires in COVID-19. TCRdb's copy holds only in-frame clones and misses some; the assay was immunoSEQ multiplex PCR. The sample lists about 130,000 clones; about 89% were seen once. This CDR3 contains 16 residues. Germline V gives CDR1 LGHDT, CDR2 YNNKEL (reference sequence). Trimming removed 3 bases from V and 9 bases from J; junction bases left unmatched: 13. The source of this sequence is an older woman with COVID-19, enrolled during active disease. What was sequenced was peripheral blood. This chain uses TRBV3-1 (or the pseudogene TRBV3-2) with TRBJ2-4; 8 positions agree with TRBD1. The CDR3 loop is CASSHWGQVNLAIQYF. The DNA of the CDR3 is TGTGCCAGCAGCCATTGGGGACAGGTTAATCTCGCCATTCAGTACTTC.